This T cell receptor (beta chain) was found in a study of identical twins. The study, taken as a whole, reports: Insertions were fewer in abundant cord blood beta clonotypes, whereas memory repertoires showed none of this pattern. Monozygotic twin pairs showed more out-of-frame TCR alpha sharing than models estimated. The study based its conclusions on cross-sectional statistical analysis and did not follow the same donors.

A word on this clonotype: Its specificity is unknown.

Carrying unique molecular identifiers, the cDNA also gained a universal primer site through template switching. One entry per CDR3 protein, called by TCRdb with MiXCR from the 5' RACE reads. The sample comprises about 550,000 distinct CDR3 sequences, around 20% of which are singletons, and around 0.48% rests with the top ten. Trimming cost V 1 base and J 3 bases; bases outside gene matches: 6. This CDR3 has 17 residues. The germline CDR1 and CDR2 sequences are SGHRS and YFSETQ. In addition, the sample was reused for a study of yellow fever vaccine responses in identical twins.

The TCR was taken from a woman aged 18 to 35 in good health. What was sequenced was CD4+ T cells sorted from blood. V is TRBV5-1 and J is TRBJ2-3, with 12 positions matching TRBD1. DNA of the CDR3: TGCGCCAGCAGCTTGAGTGGGACAGGGGGCGCGACAGATACGCAGTATTTT. As protein: CASSLSGTGGATDTQYF.